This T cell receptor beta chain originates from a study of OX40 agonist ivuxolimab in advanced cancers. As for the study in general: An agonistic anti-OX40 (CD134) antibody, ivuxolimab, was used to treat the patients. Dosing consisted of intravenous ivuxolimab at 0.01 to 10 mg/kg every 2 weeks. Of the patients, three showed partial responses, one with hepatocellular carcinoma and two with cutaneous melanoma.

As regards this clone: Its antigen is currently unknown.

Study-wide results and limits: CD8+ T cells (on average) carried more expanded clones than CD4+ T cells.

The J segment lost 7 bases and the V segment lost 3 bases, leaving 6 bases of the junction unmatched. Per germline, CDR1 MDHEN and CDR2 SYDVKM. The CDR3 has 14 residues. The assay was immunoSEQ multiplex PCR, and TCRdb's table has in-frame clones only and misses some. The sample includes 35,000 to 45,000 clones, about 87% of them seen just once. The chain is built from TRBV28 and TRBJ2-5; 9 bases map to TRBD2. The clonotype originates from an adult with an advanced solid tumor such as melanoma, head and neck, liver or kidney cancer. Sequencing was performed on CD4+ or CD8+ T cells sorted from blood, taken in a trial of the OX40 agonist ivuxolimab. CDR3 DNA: TGTGCCAGCAGTTTCTTAGCGGGAGTGGGGACCCAGTACTTC. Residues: CASSFLAGVGTQYF. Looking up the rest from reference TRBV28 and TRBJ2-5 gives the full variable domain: DVKVTQSSRYLVKRTGEKVFLECVQDMDHENMFWYRQDPGLGLRLIYFSYDVKMKEKGDIPEGYSVSREKKERFSLILESASTNQTSMYLCASSFLAGVGTQYFGPGTRLLVL.